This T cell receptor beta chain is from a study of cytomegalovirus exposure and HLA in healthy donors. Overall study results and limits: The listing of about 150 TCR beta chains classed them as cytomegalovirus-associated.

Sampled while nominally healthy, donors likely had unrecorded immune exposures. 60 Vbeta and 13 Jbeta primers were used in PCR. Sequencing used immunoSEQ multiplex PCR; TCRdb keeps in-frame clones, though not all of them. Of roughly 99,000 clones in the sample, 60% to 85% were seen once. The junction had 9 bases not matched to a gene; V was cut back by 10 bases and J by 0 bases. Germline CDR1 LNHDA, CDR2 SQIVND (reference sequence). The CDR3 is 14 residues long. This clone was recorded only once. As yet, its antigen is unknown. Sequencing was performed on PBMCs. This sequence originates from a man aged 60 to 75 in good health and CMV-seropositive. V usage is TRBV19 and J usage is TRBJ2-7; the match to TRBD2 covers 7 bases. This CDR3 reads CATRPAGVSYEQYF. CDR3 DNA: TGTGCCACCCGCCCTGCGGGGGTCTCCTACGAGCAGTACTTC.